The 25 T cell receptor beta chains below come from one sample, sequenced in a study of blood T cell repertoires in COVID-19. The repertoire was sequenced with immunoSEQ multiplex PCR; TCRdb's copy has only in-frame clones and lacks some. The data contain approximately 35,000 clones, roughly 85% of them singletons. The material sequenced was peripheral blood. The receptors stem from a man between 60 and 75 years old with active COVID-19.

This chain uses TRBV14 with TRBJ1-1, with D possibly matching TRBD1 (5 bases). The CDR3 is 14 residues long. The germline V and J ends were trimmed by 0 bases and 4 bases, with 9 bases remaining between them. Germline CDR1 SGHDN, CDR2 FVKESK. The CDR3 coding sequence is TGTGCCAGCAGCCAAGACTGGGGCGGCACTGAAGCTTTCTTT. Its protein is CASSQDWGGTEAFF.

V usage is TRBV11-3 and J usage is TRBJ2-1; maybe TRBD2 (6 bases). Per germline, CDR1 SGHNT and CDR2 YENEEA. Trimming took 4 bases from V and 0 from J, leaving 10 bases between them. CDR3 length: 15 residues. The CDR3 sequence: CASSSSVTSYNEQFF. The CDR3 nucleotides are TGTGCCAGCAGCTCTAGCGTGACCTCCTACAATGAGCAGTTCTTC. Drawing the rest from reference TRBV11-3 and TRBJ2-1, the complete variable domain is EAGVVQSPRYKIIEKKQPVAFWCNPISGHNTLYWYLQNLGQGPELLIRYENEEAVDDSQLPKDRFSAERLKGVDSTLKIQPAELGDSAVYLCASSSSVTSYNEQFFGPGTRLTVL.

This chain joins TRBV5-1 and TRBJ2-3; 7 bases match TRBD2. The germline V gene has CDR1 SGHRS and CDR2 YFSETQ. The CDR3 loop spans 14 amino acids. After removal of 0 bases from V and 2 bases from J, the junction contained 0 bases not matched to a gene. The CDR3 loop reads CASSLGDYTDTQYF. The CDR3 DNA follows: TGCGCCAGCAGCTTGGGGGACTACACAGATACGCAGTATTTT.

This CDR3 reads CASSQDWREGLNNEQFF. CDR3 DNA: TGTGCCAGCAGCCAAGATTGGAGGGAGGGCCTCAACAATGAGCAGTTCTTC. The chain links TRBV14 to TRBJ2-1; TRBD2 agrees at 7 bases. CDR3 size: 17 residues. In germline, CDR1 is SGHDN, CDR2 FVKESK. The V and J ends lost 0 bases and 5 bases, in that order; junction bases with no gene match: 10.

This clone showed up just a few times. V is TRBV4-2 and J is TRBJ2-3; 12 positions match TRBD2. J lost 4 bases, V lost 0 bases, and 5 bases had no gene match. Germline CDR1 and CDR2: LGHNA and YNFKEQ. This CDR3 spans 17 amino acids. CDR3 in amino acids: CASSQDLTSGSPDTQYF. For the CDR3, the DNA is TGTGCCAGCAGCCAAGATTTGACTAGCGGGAGCCCAGATACGCAGTATTTT.

The V and J genes are TRBV11-1 and TRBJ2-7; TRBD1 is a possible D gene (6 bases). V shed 0 bases and J shed 3 bases, with 9 bases lying between them. CDR3 length equals 14 residues. Germline V gene data show CDR1 as SGHAT and CDR2 as FQDESV (reference sequence). Here the CDR3 DNA reads TGTGCCAGCAGCTTAGCACAGGGTATCTACGAGCAGTACTTC. Encoded protein: CASSLAQGIYEQYF.

V gene TRBV18 combines with J gene TRBJ2-7; 13 positions agree with TRBD2. The CDR3 is made up of 15 amino acids. Germline assignment: CDR1 KGHSH and CDR2 LQKENI. Germline trimming cut 3 bases from V and 4 bases from J; bases unmatched to any gene: 3. CDR3 DNA sequence: TGTGCCAGCTCACCTTCGGGACTAGCGGGGTACGAGCAGTACTTC. It codes for CASSPSGLAGYEQYF.

V usage is TRBV19 and J usage is TRBJ2-5, with 7 bases lining up with TRBD2. The CDR3 consists of 13 residues. Germline loops: CDR1 LNHDA, CDR2 SQIVND (reference sequence). J lost 5 bases, V lost 6 bases, and 6 bases had no gene match. CDR3 residues: CASRQGGEETQYF. CDR3 in DNA: TGTGCCAGTAGGCAGGGAGGGGAGGAGACCCAGTACTTC.

This chain connects TRBV2 to TRBJ1-4; no clear D. The V end lost 2 bases, the J end lost 8 bases, and 6 bases lay between the germline ends. Per germline, CDR1 SNHLY and CDR2 FYNNEI. This CDR3 spans 12 amino acids. CDR3 nucleotides: TGTGCCAGCAGTGAAACCTACGAAAAACTGTTTTTT. This encodes CASSETYEKLFF.

Written as DNA, the CDR3 is TGTGCCAGCAGCTTGGCCACTAGCGGAAAAGAGACCCAGTACTTC. It specifies CASSLATSGKETQYF. The rearrangement links TRBV5-4 to TRBJ2-5; 8 bases map to TRBD2. There are 15 residues in the CDR3. In germline, CDR1 is SGHNT, CDR2 YYREEE (reference sequence). The J segment lost 3 bases and the V segment lost 0 bases, leaving 4 bases of the junction unmatched.

CDR3 loop: CASSVLANTGELFF. CDR3 coding DNA: TGTGCCAGCAGTGTTCTAGCGAACACCGGGGAGCTGTTTTTT. This chain joins TRBV2 and TRBJ2-2; D remains ambiguous. V was shortened by 4 bases and J by 0 bases, with 6 bases between the two germline ends. The CDR3 consists of 14 residues. Germline assignment: CDR1 SNHLY and CDR2 FYNNEI.

The rearrangement uses TRBV12-3 or TRBV12-4 and TRBJ2-5; 9 bases agree with TRBD2. After removal of 8 bases from V and 7 bases from J, the junction contained 8 bases not matched to a gene. There are 13 residues in the CDR3. As DNA, the CDR3 is TGTGCCAGCTGCGGGAGGGCCACAGGGACCCAGTACTTC. Its translation is CASCGRATGTQYF.

The V and J genes are TRBV5-1 and TRBJ1-3; 7 bases match TRBD1. The CDR3 contains 14 residues. Looked up from germline, CDR1 is SGHRS and CDR2 is YFSETQ. Trimming cost V 1 base and J 4 bases; bases outside gene matches: 2. CDR3 residues: CASSLSTGGNTIYF. In nucleotides, the CDR3 is TGCGCCAGCAGCTTGTCGACAGGGGGAAACACCATATATTTT.

V usage is TRBV11-3 and J usage is TRBJ2-1; maybe TRBD2 (5 bases). V lost 3 bases and J lost 2, with 11 bases in between. In germline, CDR1 is SGHNT, CDR2 YENEEA. There are 15 residues in the CDR3. The CDR3 bases are TGTGCCAGCAGCTTGGGTGAGGGCCCCTACAATGAGCAGTTCTTC. It yields the protein CASSLGEGPYNEQFF.

The chain combines TRBV28 with TRBJ2-3; 11 bases map to TRBD2. Germline V gene sequence: CDR1 MDHEN, CDR2 SYDVKM. The V gene end was trimmed by 3 bases and the J gene end by 3 bases; junction bases not matched to a gene: 5. The CDR3 has 16 amino acids. The DNA of the CDR3 is TGTGCCAGCAGTTTTCCGGCTAGCGGGAGGACAGATACGCAGTATTTT. Amino acids: CASSFPASGRTDTQYF. The whole variable domain, remainder taken from reference TRBV28 and TRBJ2-3, is DVKVTQSSRYLVKRTGEKVFLECVQDMDHENMFWYRQDPGLGLRLIYFSYDVKMKEKGDIPEGYSVSREKKERFSLILESASTNQTSMYLCASSFPASGRTDTQYFGPGTRLTVL.

The rearrangement uses TRBV7-3 and TRBJ2-3; D may be TRBD2 (5 bases). Trimming removed 1 base from V and 0 bases from J, with 11 bases in between. Germline CDR1 is SGHTA and CDR2 is FQGTGA. This CDR3 is built from 16 residues. CDR3 protein: CASSLIPSRSTDTQYF. The CDR3 nucleotides are TGTGCCAGCAGCTTAATACCTAGCCGCAGCACAGATACGCAGTATTTT.

This chain connects TRBV11-2 to TRBJ1-5; no definite D call. Germline CDR1 SGHAT, CDR2 FQNNGV. The germline V and J ends were trimmed by 3 bases and 7 bases, with 10 bases remaining between them. The CDR3 has 13 residues. The CDR3 spells CASSLAERQPQHF. CDR3 coding DNA: TGTGCCAGCAGCTTGGCGGAACGGCAGCCCCAGCATTTT.

The chain uses TRBV19 and TRBJ1-2; D ambiguous. CDR1 is LNHDA, CDR2 SQIVND, per germline (reference sequence). V was trimmed by 4 bases and J by 6 bases, leaving 12 bases between them. The CDR3 contains 13 residues. CDR3 residues: CASSNGWLDGYTF. The CDR3 DNA reads TGTGCCAGTAGTAATGGCTGGTTGGATGGCTACACCTTC.

The chain links TRBV5-6 to TRBJ2-5, with 11 bases that match TRBD1. The CDR3 covers 16 residues. The germline V gene has CDR1 SGHDT and CDR2 YYEEEE. Unmatched junction bases numbered 8, after V lost 3 bases and J lost 4 bases. CDR3 DNA sequence: TGTGCCAGCAGCTCGGACAGGGGGCGCAGCGGAGAGACCCAGTACTTC. Amino acids: CASSSDRGRSGETQYF.

The CDR3 DNA follows: TGTGCCAGTGGGCCTAGCGGCACCGGGGAGCTGTTTTTT. Translated: CASGPSGTGELFF. V gene TRBV19 combines with J gene TRBJ2-2; TRBD2 matches at 7 bases. J was trimmed by 4 bases and V by 8 bases; bases with no gene match: 4. Germline V gene lookup returns CDR1 LNHDA and CDR2 SQIVND (reference sequence). The CDR3 is 13 amino acids.

The rearrangement joins TRBV27 to TRBJ2-7; TRBD2 aligns across 14 bases. Trimming took 3 bases from V and 4 from J; bases not matched to a gene: 2. This CDR3 region has 15 residues. Germline CDR1 reads MNHEY; CDR2 reads SMNVEV (reference sequence). The DNA for the CDR3 is TGTGCCAGCAGTTTCGGGACTAGCGGGGGTTACGAGCAGTACTTC. Translated: CASSFGTSGGYEQYF.

V gene TRBV7-8 combines with J gene TRBJ2-5; TRBD2 matches 7 bases. Germline CDR1 SGHVS, CDR2 FQNEAQ. V lost 4 bases to trimming and J lost 5 bases; unmatched junction nucleotides: 13. This CDR3 spans 16 amino acids. The CDR3 DNA reads as TGTGCCAGCAGCTCCAGCGGGGATGGCTTTGGGGAGACCCAGTACTTC. It is translated as CASSSSGDGFGETQYF.

CDR3 bases: TGTGCCAGTAGTATAATTGCTAGCCCCTCCTACAATGAGCAGTTCTTC. Its translation: CASSIIASPSYNEQFF. The chain links TRBV19 to TRBJ2-1; TRBD2 is a possible D gene (5 bases). There are 16 residues in the CDR3. Germline V gives CDR1 LNHDA, CDR2 SQIVND (reference sequence). Trimming stripped 2 bases from V and 0 bases from J, with 11 bases between.

This clone showed up just a few times. The chain uses TRBV27 and TRBJ1-4; no definite D call. CDR1 and CDR2 (germline): MNHEY, SMNVEV (reference sequence). This CDR3 contains 13 residues. The V end lost 7 bases, the J end lost 5 bases, and 11 bases lay between the germline ends. The chain's CDR3 is CASTRRLNEKLFF. The CDR3 coding sequence is TGTGCCAGCACGCGGCGACTAAATGAAAAACTGTTTTTT.

The rearrangement uses TRBV19 and TRBJ2-7; TRBD1 aligns across 9 bases. Germline trimming cut 3 bases from V and 6 bases from J; bases unmatched to any gene: 6. This CDR3 contains 14 residues. Germline V gene sequence: CDR1 LNHDA, CDR2 SQIVND (reference sequence). CDR3 loop: CASSIGTGFGEQYF. CDR3 sequence (DNA): TGTGCCAGTAGTATCGGGACAGGGTTCGGCGAGCAGTACTTC. The full variable domain, its missing parts supplied by reference TRBV19 and TRBJ2-7, is DGGITQSPKYLFRKEGQNVTLSCEQNLNHDAMYWYRQDPGQGLRLIYYSQIVNDFQKGDIAEGYSVSREKKESFPLTVTSAQKNPTAFYLCASSIGTGFGEQYFGPGTRLTVT.